One sample yielded the 23 T cell receptor beta chains listed below, sequenced in a study of T cells after yellow fever vaccination. MiXCR, applied by TCRdb to the 5' RACE reads, yields one record per CDR3 protein. This sample has 250,000 to 400,000 distinct CDR3 sequences, with approximately 4% found just once. The specimen was PBMCs, collected 15 days after the yellow fever booster vaccination. The receptors were sampled from a man aged 18 to 35 who received the YFV17D yellow fever vaccine.

The chain uses TRBV3-1 and TRBJ1-1; possibly TRBD1 for D (6 bases). The germline V gene has CDR1 LGHDT and CDR2 YNNKEL (reference sequence). The CDR3 loop spans 16 amino acids. The V gene lost 1 base and the J gene lost 1 base, with 13 bases spanning the gap. The CDR3 nucleotides are TGTGCCAGCAGCCAAGGAGGGGGACTTTCGAACACTGAAGCTTTCTTT. Translated, it gives CASSQGGGLSNTEAFF.

V usage is TRBV29-1 and J usage is TRBJ1-1, with unresolved D. The CDR3 runs 12 residues. The ends were cut back, 5 bases at V and 4 bases at J, with 11 bases in the middle. From germline, CDR1 is SQVTM and CDR2 ANQGSEA. The CDR3 spells CSVLRVGTEAFF. The CDR3 coding sequence is TGCAGCGTTCTCCGGGTTGGCACTGAAGCTTTCTTT.

This clonotype showed up many times. V usage is TRBV7-9 and J usage is TRBJ2-1; D may be TRBD1 (6 bases). This CDR3 spans 15 amino acids. The V gene's germline CDR1 is SEHNR and CDR2 FQNEAQ (reference sequence). V was cut by 5 bases and J by 3 bases, with 14 bases left in between. DNA of the CDR3: TGTGCCAGCAGCCGCAACAGGGACATCTACAATGAGCAGTTCTTC. Protein product: CASSRNRDIYNEQFF.

This clonotype came up many times. The V gene is TRBV12-3 or TRBV12-4, the J gene TRBJ2-7; D may be TRBD1 or TRBD2 (6 bases each). CDR3 size: 15 residues. V was trimmed by 5 bases and J by 1 base, leaving 15 bases between them. The CDR3 here is CASSPRGEWSYEQYF. CDR3 bases: TGTGCCAGCAGTCCAAGGGGGGAGTGGTCCTACGAGCAGTACTTC.

The chain recombines TRBV12-3 or TRBV12-4 with TRBJ2-1; D might be TRBD1 (5 bases). Between the trimmed V and J ends, which lost 3 bases and 6 bases, there was a span of 15 bases. The CDR3 has 15 residues. CDR3 nucleotides: TGTGCCAGCAGTTTTAGGGGTTTACAATTCAATGAGCAGTTCTTC. This sequence encodes CASSFRGLQFNEQFF.

This clonotype came up a few times. The chain recombines TRBV20-1 with TRBJ2-3, with TRBD2 matching 9 bases. The CDR3 is made up of 17 amino acids. Germline V gene data show CDR1 as DFQATT and CDR2 as SNEGSKA (reference sequence). V was pared by 5 bases and J by 1 base, with 13 bases of the junction left unmatched. The DNA of the CDR3 is TGCAGTGCTGGAAGGGGAGATAGCGGGGGAGGCACAGATACGCAGTATTTT. Translating gives CSAGRGDSGGGTDTQYF.

This clonotype showed up many times. The chain employs TRBV7-2 and TRBJ1-2; TRBD1 agrees at 10 bases. The CDR3 loop spans 14 amino acids. V was clipped by 5 bases and J by 5 bases; unmatched bases: 5. CDR1 is SGHTA and CDR2 is FQGNSA in the germline V gene. This chain's CDR3 is CASSRTGGEYGYTF. CDR3 sequence (DNA): TGTGCCAGCAGCCGGACAGGGGGGGAGTATGGCTACACCTTC. Together with reference TRBV7-2 and TRBJ1-2, the CDR3 gives the full variable domain: GAGVSQSPSNKVTEKGKDVELRCDPISGHTALYWYRQSLGQGLEFLIYFQGNSAPDKSGLPSDRFSAERTGGSVSTLTIQRTQQEDSAVYLCASSRTGGEYGYTFGSGTRLTVV.

This clonotype was seen many times. The chain uses TRBV7-2 and TRBJ2-1; D gene unclear. This CDR3 comprises 12 residues. Germline V CDR1 and CDR2: SGHTA, FQGNSA. V was shortened by 6 bases and J by 3 bases, with 6 bases between the two germline ends. Here the CDR3 reads CASRRDYNEQFF. DNA for the CDR3: TGTGCCAGCAGACGTGACTACAATGAGCAGTTCTTC.

This clonotype occurred a few times. The rearrangement uses TRBV4-3 and TRBJ1-6; D is uncertain. The CDR3 has 8 residues. With 2 bases removed from V and 18 bases from J, the gap between germline ends came to 2 bases. Germline CDR1 and CDR2: LGHNA and YSLEER. CDR3 sequence: CASSQYHF. The CDR3 nucleotides read TGCGCCAGCAGCCAATACCACTTT.

In its sample, this clonotype was seen a few times. The chain recombines TRBV5-1 with TRBJ2-7, with 9 bases fitting TRBD2. V trimming: 0 bases; J trimming: 4 bases; junction bases outside the gene matches: 8. CDR3 length equals 16 residues. CDR1 and CDR2 (germline): SGHRS, YFSETQ. CDR3 in amino acids: CASSLGRRSGGYEQYV. For the CDR3, the DNA is TGCGCCAGCAGCTTGGGAAGGCGTAGCGGGGGTTACGAGCAGTACGTC.

The chain employs TRBV2 and TRBJ2-1; the D is unclear. Germline CDR1 SNHLY, CDR2 FYNNEI. The ends were cut back, 2 bases at V and 8 bases at J, with 4 bases in the middle. This CDR3 has 11 amino acids. CDR3 nucleotide sequence: TGTGCCAGCAGTGAAAACTATGAGCAGTTCTTC. It is translated as CASSENYEQFF.

This clonotype was counted at least ten times. The gene calls are TRBV6-5 and TRBJ1-1; perhaps TRBD1 as D (5 bases). CDR3 length equals 16 residues. V dropped 0 bases and J dropped 0 bases, with 11 bases sitting between them. Germline CDR1 and CDR2: MNHEY and SVGAGI. The CDR3 protein is CASSYSRQGLNTEAFF. Here the CDR3 DNA reads TGTGCCAGCAGTTACTCGAGGCAGGGCTTGAACACTGAAGCTTTCTTT.

The chain is built from TRBV6-2 or TRBV6-3 and TRBJ1-6; 8 bases line up with TRBD1. The CDR3 loop spans 14 amino acids. The V segment lost 4 bases and the J segment 10 bases; nucleotides outside the gene matches: 6. The V gene's germline CDR1 is MNHEY and CDR2 SVGEGT. In nucleotides, the CDR3 is TGTGCCAGCAGTTGGGGACAGGAGAACTCACCCCTCCACTTT. This sequence encodes CASSWGQENSPLHF.

Ten or more counts support this clonotype. The chain has TRBV7-2 and TRBJ2-3; the match to TRBD2 covers 8 bases. Germline V gives CDR1 SGHTA, CDR2 FQGNSA. J gave up 7 bases and V 1 base, and 7 bases lay outside the gene matches. This CDR3 comprises 15 residues. The CDR3 sequence: CASSLDSGAKNTQYF. CDR3 nucleotide sequence: TGTGCCAGCAGCTTAGATAGCGGGGCTAAGAATACGCAGTATTTT. Filled out from reference TRBV7-2 and TRBJ2-3, the complete variable domain reads GAGVSQSPSNKVTEKGKDVELRCDPISGHTALYWYRQSLGQGLEFLIYFQGNSAPDKSGLPSDRFSAERTGGSVSTLTIQRTQQEDSAVYLCASSLDSGAKNTQYFGPGTRLTVL.

This clonotype was counted many times. This chain joins TRBV6-5 and TRBJ1-6; 7 bases are shared with TRBD1. The CDR3 is 19 amino acids. V trimming: 0 bases; J trimming: 2 bases; junction bases outside the gene matches: 10. CDR1 MNHEY and CDR2 SVGAGI come from the germline V gene. CDR3 in amino acids: CASSYSRQGEYPYNSPLHF. The CDR3 DNA follows: TGTGCCAGCAGTTACTCGAGGCAGGGGGAATACCCCTATAATTCACCCCTCCACTTT.

This clonotype was detected only a few times. V is TRBV18 and J is TRBJ2-3; 8 bases fit TRBD2. The CDR3 runs 15 residues. Trimming cost V 0 bases and J 9 bases; bases outside gene matches: 8. Germline V lookup: CDR1 KGHSH, CDR2 LQKENI. DNA for the CDR3: TGTGCCAGCTCACCACCGGGACTAGGCGGTTACACGCAGTATTTT. Protein: CASSPPGLGGYTQYF.

This clonotype was counted many times. The chain recombines TRBV20-1 with TRBJ2-3; D is perhaps TRBD1 or TRBD2 (5 bases each). Per the germline V gene, CDR1 is DFQATT and CDR2 is SNEGSKA (reference sequence). V lost 5 bases and J 0 bases, leaving 18 bases between the germline ends. The CDR3 sequence is 16 residues long. This CDR3 reads CSAHPQFGASTDTQYF. The CDR3 nucleotides are TGCAGTGCTCATCCCCAATTCGGGGCTAGCACAGATACGCAGTATTTT.

This clonotype was counted a few times. The CDR3 is CASSLSPLGSYNEQFF. CDR3 DNA sequence: TGTGCCAGCAGCTTAAGTCCACTCGGCTCCTACAATGAGCAGTTCTTC. J is TRBJ2-1 and V is TRBV7-3; no reliable D call. CDR1 is SGHTA, CDR2 FQGTGA, per germline. V shed 1 base and J shed 0 bases, with 10 bases lying between them. The CDR3 is 16 residues long.

The genes are TRBV6-5 and TRBJ2-7; 7 bases agree with TRBD1. This CDR3 is 16 amino acids long. CDR1 MNHEY and CDR2 SVGAGI come from the germline V gene. Trimming at V came to 0 bases and at J to 0 bases, leaving 5 bases not matched to a gene. In DNA, the CDR3 is TGTGCCAGCAGTTACTCATTGGGACAGAGCTCCTACGAGCAGTACTTC. Amino acids: CASSYSLGQSSYEQYF.

This clonotype was counted many times. The V call is TRBV28, the J call TRBJ1-1; D perhaps matches TRBD1 (6 bases). CDR1 is MDHEN, CDR2 SYDVKM, per germline. The CDR3 length is 13 residues. V was trimmed by 4 bases and J by 8 bases, leaving 14 bases between them. The CDR3: CASSSPYRAEAFF. The CDR3 DNA reads TGTGCCAGCAGTTCGCCATACAGGGCCGAAGCTTTCTTT.

The chain uses TRBV25-1 and TRBJ2-3, with a tentative D call TRBD1 (6 bases). In germline, CDR1 is MGHDK, CDR2 SYGVNS. The CDR3 extends over 16 amino acids. V lost 8 bases and J lost 2, with 20 bases in between. The CDR3 coding sequence is TGTGCCAGCGCCGAAACCGGGACACCTTTCACAGATACGCAGTATTTT. Its translation is CASAETGTPFTDTQYF. Filled out from reference TRBV25-1 and TRBJ2-3, the complete variable domain reads EADIYQTPRYLVIGTGKKITLECSQTMGHDKMYWYQQDPGMELHLIHYSYGVNSTEKGDLSSESTVSRIRTEHFPLTLESARPSHTSQYLCASAETGTPFTDTQYFGPGTRLTVL.

Many counts were recorded for this clonotype. The rearrangement uses TRBV5-1 and TRBJ2-2; D gene ambiguous. CDR1 is SGHRS and CDR2 is YFSETQ in the germline V gene. CDR3 length equals 16 residues. Deletions cut 1 base from V and 0 bases from J, with 10 bases between. CDR3 in DNA: TGCGCCAGCAGCTTGTTTGCGATCGCGAACACCGGGGAGCTGTTTTTT. It encodes CASSLFAIANTGELFF. Together with reference TRBV5-1 and TRBJ2-2, the CDR3 gives the full variable domain: KAGVTQTPRYLIKTRGQQVTLSCSPISGHRSVSWYQQTPGQGLQFLFEYFSETQRNKGNFPGRFSGRQFSNSRSEMNVSTLELGDSALYLCASSLFAIANTGELFFGEGSRLTVL.

This clonotype has a count of ten or more. V and J are TRBV5-1 and TRBJ2-3; 12 nucleotides line up with TRBD2. With 4 bases clipped from V and 4 bases from J, the junction kept 4 bases outside the gene matches. There are 15 residues in the CDR3. The germline V gene has CDR1 SGHRS and CDR2 YFSETQ. This CDR3 reads CASSPSGGASDTQYF. DNA of the CDR3: TGCGCCAGCAGCCCTAGCGGGGGGGCTTCAGATACGCAGTATTTT.